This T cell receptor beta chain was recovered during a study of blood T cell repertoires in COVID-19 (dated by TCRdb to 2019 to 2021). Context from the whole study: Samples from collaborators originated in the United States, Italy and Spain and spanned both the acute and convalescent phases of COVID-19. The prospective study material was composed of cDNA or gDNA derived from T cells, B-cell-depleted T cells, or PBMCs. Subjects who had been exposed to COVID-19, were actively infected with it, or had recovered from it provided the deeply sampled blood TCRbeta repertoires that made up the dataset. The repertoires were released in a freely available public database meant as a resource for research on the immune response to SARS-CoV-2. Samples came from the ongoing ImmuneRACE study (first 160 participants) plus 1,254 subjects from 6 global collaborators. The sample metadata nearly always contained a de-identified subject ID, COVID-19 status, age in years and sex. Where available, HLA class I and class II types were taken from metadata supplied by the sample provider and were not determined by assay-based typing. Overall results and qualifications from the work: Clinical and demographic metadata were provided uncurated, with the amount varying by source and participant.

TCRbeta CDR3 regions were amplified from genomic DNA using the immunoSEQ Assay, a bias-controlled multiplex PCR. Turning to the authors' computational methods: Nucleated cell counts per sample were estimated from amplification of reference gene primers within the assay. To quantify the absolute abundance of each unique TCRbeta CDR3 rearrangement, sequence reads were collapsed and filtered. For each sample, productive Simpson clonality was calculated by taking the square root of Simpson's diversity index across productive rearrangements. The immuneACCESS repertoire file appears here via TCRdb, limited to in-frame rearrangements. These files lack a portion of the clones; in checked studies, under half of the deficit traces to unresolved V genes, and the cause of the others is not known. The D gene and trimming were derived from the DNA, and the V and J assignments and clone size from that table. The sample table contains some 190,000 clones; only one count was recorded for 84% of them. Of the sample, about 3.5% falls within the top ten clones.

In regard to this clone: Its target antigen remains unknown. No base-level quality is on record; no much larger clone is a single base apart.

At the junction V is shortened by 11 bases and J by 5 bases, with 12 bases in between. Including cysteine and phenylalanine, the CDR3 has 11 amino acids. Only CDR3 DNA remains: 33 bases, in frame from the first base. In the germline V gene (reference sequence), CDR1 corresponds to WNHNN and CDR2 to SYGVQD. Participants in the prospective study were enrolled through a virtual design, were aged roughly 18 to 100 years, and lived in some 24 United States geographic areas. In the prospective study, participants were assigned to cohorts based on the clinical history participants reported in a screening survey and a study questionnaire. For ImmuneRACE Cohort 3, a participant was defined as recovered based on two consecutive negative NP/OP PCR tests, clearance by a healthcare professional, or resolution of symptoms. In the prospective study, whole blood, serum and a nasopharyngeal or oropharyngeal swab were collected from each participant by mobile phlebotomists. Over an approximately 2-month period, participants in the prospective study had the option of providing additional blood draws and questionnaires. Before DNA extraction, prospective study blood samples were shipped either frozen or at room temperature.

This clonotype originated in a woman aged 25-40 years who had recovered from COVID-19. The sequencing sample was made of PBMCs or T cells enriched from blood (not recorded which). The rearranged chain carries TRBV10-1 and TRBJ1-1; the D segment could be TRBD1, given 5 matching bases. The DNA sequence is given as TGCGCCTCGTCGGGGGGGACTGAAGCTTTCTTT. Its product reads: CASSGGTEAFF.